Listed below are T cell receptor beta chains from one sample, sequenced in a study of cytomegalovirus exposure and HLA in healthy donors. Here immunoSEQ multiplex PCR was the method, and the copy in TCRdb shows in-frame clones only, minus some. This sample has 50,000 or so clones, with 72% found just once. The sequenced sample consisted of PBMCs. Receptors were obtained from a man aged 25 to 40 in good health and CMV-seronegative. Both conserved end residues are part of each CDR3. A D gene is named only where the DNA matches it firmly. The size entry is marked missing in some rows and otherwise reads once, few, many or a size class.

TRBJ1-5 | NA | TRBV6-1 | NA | CASSEVGGRRHF | TGTGCCAGCAGTGAAGTGGGGGGAAGGCGGCATTTT
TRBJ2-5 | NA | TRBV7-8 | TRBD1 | CASSLGRDRWEETQYF | TGTGCCAGCAGCTTAGGCCGGGACAGATGGGAAGAGACCCAGTACTTC
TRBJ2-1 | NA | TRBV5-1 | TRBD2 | CASSLGLAGDERFF | TGCGCCAGCAGCTTGGGACTAGCGGGAGATGAGCGGTTCTTC
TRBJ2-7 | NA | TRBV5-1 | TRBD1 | CASSFRDRGDEQYF | TGCGCCAGCAGCTTCCGGGACAGGGGCGACGAGCAGTACTTC
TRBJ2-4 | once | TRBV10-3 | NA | CAIRGEGNIQYF | TGTGCCATCAGAGGGGAAGGGAACATTCAGTACTTC
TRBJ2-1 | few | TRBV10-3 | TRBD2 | CAINERVTSGEHNEQFF | TGTGCCATCAATGAGCGGGTAACTAGCGGGGAACACAATGAGCAGTTCTTC
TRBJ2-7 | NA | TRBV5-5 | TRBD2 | CASSPGGSREQYF | TGTGCCAGCAGCCCGGGAGGATCAAGGGAGCAGTACTTC
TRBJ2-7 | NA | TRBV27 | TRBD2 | CASSLTGTSGQYEQYF | TGTGCCAGCAGTTTGACCGGGACTAGCGGCCAATACGAGCAGTACTTC
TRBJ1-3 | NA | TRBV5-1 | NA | CASSLAIGTGNTIYF | TGCGCCAGCAGCTTGGCCATCGGGACAGGAAACACCATATATTTT
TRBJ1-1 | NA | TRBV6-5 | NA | CASSYSAGWDTEAFF | TGTGCCAGCAGTTACTCGGCAGGGTGGGACACTGAAGCTTTCTTT
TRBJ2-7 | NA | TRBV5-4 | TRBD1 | CASSPGQALSYEQYF | TGTGCCAGCAGCCCCGGACAGGCCCTCTCCTACGAGCAGTACTTC
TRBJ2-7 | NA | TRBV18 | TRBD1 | CASSKGTGRTYEQYF | TGTGCCAGCTCTAAGGGGACAGGGCGAACCTACGAGCAGTACTTC
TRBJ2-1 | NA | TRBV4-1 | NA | CASSQDPRRVFF | TGCGCCAGCAGCCAAGATCCCCGGCGGGTTTTCTTC
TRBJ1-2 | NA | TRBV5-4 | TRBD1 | CASSYWTGKNYGYTF | TGTGCCAGCAGTTACTGGACAGGGAAAAACTATGGCTACACCTTC
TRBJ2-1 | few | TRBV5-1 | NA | CASSLSSGLYNEQFF | TGCGCCAGCAGCTTGTCCAGTGGCCTCTACAATGAGCAGTTCTTC
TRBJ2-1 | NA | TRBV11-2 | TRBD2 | CASSLEGWTSGRSTYNEQFF | TGTGCCAGCAGCTTAGAAGGCTGGACTAGCGGGAGATCGACCTACAATGAGCAGTTCTTC
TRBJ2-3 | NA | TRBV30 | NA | CAWSVELGTDTQYF | TGTGCCTGGAGTGTTGAGTTGGGCACAGATACGCAGTATTTT
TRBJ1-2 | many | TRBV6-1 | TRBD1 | CASSEAGTGFRGYTF | TGTGCCAGCAGTGAAGCAGGGACAGGGTTTCGTGGCTACACCTTC
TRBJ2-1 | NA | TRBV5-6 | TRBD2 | CASSTTSGRGSYNEQFF | TGTGCCAGCAGCACGACTAGCGGGAGAGGCTCCTACAATGAGCAGTTCTTC
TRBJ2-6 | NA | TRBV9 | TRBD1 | CASSVDRGFIPGANVLTF | TGTGCCAGCAGCGTCGACAGGGGGTTTATTCCTGGGGCCAACGTCCTGACTTTC
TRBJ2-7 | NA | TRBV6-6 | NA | CASSPGYYEQYF | TGTGCCAGCAGTCCAGGGTACTACGAGCAGTACTTC
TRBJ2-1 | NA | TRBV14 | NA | CASSQGTIQSGEQFF | TGTGCCAGCAGCCAAGGTACGATCCAAAGCGGTGAGCAGTTCTTC
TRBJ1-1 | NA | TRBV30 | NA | CAWSNRDTEAFF | TGTGCCTGGAGTAACAGGGACACTGAAGCTTTCTTT
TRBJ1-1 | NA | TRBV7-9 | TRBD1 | CASSFLTGSNTEAFF | TGTGCCAGCAGCTTCTTGACAGGGTCGAACACTGAAGCTTTCTTT
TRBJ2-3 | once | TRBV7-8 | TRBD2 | CASSPWTSGIGTDTRYF | TGTGCCAGCAGCCCCTGGACTAGCGGGATAGGAACAGATACGCGGTATTTT
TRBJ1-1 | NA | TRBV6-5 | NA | CASSRRTERNTEAFF | TGTGCCAGCAGTAGGAGGACAGAAAGGAACACTGAAGCTTTCTTT
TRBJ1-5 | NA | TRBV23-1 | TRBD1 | CASSQGQACLVQPQHF | TGCGCCAGCAGTCAAGGACAGGCCTGTTTAGTTCAGCCCCAGCATTTT
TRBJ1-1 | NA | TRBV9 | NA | CASSVGGQLNTEAFF | TGTGCCAGCAGCGTAGGGGGACAACTAAACACTGAAGCTTTCTTT
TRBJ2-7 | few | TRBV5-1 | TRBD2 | CASSFWSPSGAYEQYF | TGCGCCAGCAGTTTCTGGAGCCCTAGCGGGGCCTACGAGCAGTACTTC
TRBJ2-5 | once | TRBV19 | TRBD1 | CASSDRAVWGETQYF | TGTGCCAGTAGTGACAGGGCCGTATGGGGGGAGACCCAGTACTTC
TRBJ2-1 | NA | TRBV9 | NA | CASSRGLLGVKYNEQFF | TGTGCCAGCAGCAGAGGCCTGTTAGGAGTGAAGTACAATGAGCAGTTCTTC
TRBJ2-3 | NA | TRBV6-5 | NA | CASSRGSKDTQYF | TGTGCCAGCAGTAGAGGCTCGAAAGATACGCAGTATTTT
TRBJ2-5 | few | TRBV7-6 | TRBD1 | CASSLDWTGEGTQYF | TGTGCCAGCAGCCTTGATTGGACAGGGGAGGGGACCCAGTACTTC
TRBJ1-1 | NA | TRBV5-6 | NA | CASSTGMTEAFF | TGTGCCAGCAGCACGGGGATGACTGAAGCTTTCTTT
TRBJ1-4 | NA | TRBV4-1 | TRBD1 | CASSQVGGTGEEKLFF | TGCGCCAGCAGCCAAGTAGGGGGGACAGGGGAAGAAAAACTGTTTTTT
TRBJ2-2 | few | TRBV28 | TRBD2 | CASTASGRAAGELFF | TGTGCCAGCACCGCTAGCGGGAGGGCCGCCGGGGAGCTGTTTTTT
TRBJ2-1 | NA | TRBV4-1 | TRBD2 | CASSQDSSGRINEQFF | TGCGCCAGCAGCCAAGATAGTAGCGGGAGGATCAATGAGCAGTTCTTC
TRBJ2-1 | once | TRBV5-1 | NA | CASSLESSGEQFF | TGCGCCAGCAGCTTGGAGTCATCGGGGGAGCAGTTCTTC
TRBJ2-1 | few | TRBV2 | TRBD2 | CASKPGLAGNEQFF | TGTGCCAGCAAGCCGGGACTAGCGGGAAATGAGCAGTTCTTC
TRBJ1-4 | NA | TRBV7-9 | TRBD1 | CASSLETGENEKLFF | TGTGCCAGCAGCTTAGAAACAGGGGAGAATGAAAAACTGTTTTTT
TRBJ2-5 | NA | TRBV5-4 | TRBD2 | CASSPASGKAAQYF | TGTGCCAGCAGCCCCGCTAGCGGGAAAGCGGCCCAGTACTTC
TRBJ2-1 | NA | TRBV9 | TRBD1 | CASTVTGGLNEQFF | TGTGCCAGCACCGTTACAGGGGGACTCAATGAGCAGTTCTTC
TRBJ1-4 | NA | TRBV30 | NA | CAWSVMASGEKLFF | TGTGCCTGGAGTGTAATGGCTTCGGGTGAAAAACTGTTTTTT